This T cell receptor beta chain was identified during a study of blood T cell repertoires in COVID-19 (dated by TCRdb to 2020 to 2021). At the level of the whole study: Collaborator samples came from the United States, Italy and Spain and covered acute and convalescent phases of COVID-19. The prospective study material was composed of cDNA or gDNA derived from T cells, B-cell-depleted T cells, or PBMCs. Subjects who had been exposed to COVID-19, were actively infected with it, or had recovered from it provided the deeply sampled blood TCRbeta repertoires that made up the dataset. The repertoires were made available in a free public database intended to serve as a resource for research on the immune response to SARS-CoV-2. The samples were drawn from two sources: the first 160 participants of the ongoing ImmuneRACE study, and approximately 1,300 subjects contributed by 6 global collaborators. Sample metadata almost always included a de-identified subject ID, COVID-19 status, age in years and sex. Where available, HLA class I and class II types were obtained from metadata supplied by the sample provider rather than from assay-based typing. Study-wide findings and limitations: Clinical and demographic metadata were provided uncurated, with the amount varying by source and participant.

Whole blood was collected in K2EDTA tubes by collaborating institutions according to the institutions' own protocols. Collaborator samples were shipped for TCRbeta analysis as frozen whole blood, isolated PBMCs, or DNA extracted from either sample type. The CDR3 has 15 amino acids, counting the end cysteine and phenylalanine. The CDR3 DNA has 45 bases and is translated from base 1. Clipping removes 2 bases from V and 1 base from J, with 4 as the unmatched junction base count. The CDR1 and CDR2 encoded by the germline V gene are MDHEN and SYDVKM. Remarks on this clone: There is no known antigen for this receptor. The record has no base qualities; no much larger clone is one base away.

TCRbeta CDR3 regions were amplified from genomic DNA using the immunoSEQ Assay, a bias-controlled multiplex PCR. Concerning the study's data processing: The number of nucleated cells in each sample was estimated from the amplification of reference gene primers within the assay. Sequence reads were collapsed and filtered to measure the absolute abundance of every unique TCRbeta CDR3 rearrangement. For each sample, productive Simpson clonality was calculated by taking the square root of Simpson's diversity index across productive rearrangements. Entries here come from immuneACCESS through TCRdb and include only in-frame sequences with V and J called. Some clones fail to appear in such tables; in the studies checked, an unresolved V gene covers under half of the shortfall, and the cause of the remainder is unknown. Clonal size and the V and J genes are those of that table, whereas D and trimming came from the DNA. This sample lists around 95,000 clones; 65% to 85% were detected once. Of the sample, 9.5% to 12% is held by the ten largest clones.

Here the chain combines TRBV28 and TRBJ2-5; the junction holds 7 bases that match TRBD1. The specimen was peripheral blood. This sequence originates from a woman at least 80 years old with acute or convalescent COVID-19. Here is the DNA: TGTGCCAGCAGTTTAAGAACAGGGGTCCAAGAGACCCAGTACTTC. The encoded protein is CASSLRTGVQETQYF.